These 25 T cell receptor beta chains came from one sample sequenced in a study of blood T cell repertoires in COVID-19. TCRdb keeps only in-frame clones here, not all; method: immunoSEQ multiplex PCR. This sample has roughly 220,000 clones, with around 82% found just once. The sequenced sample was peripheral blood. These receptor sequences come from a woman aged 60-75 years with acute or convalescent COVID-19.

This chain connects TRBV29-1 to TRBJ1-1; 8 nucleotides line up with TRBD1. In germline, CDR1 is SQVTM, CDR2 ANQGSEA. Losses at the gene ends were 6 bases for V and 6 bases for J; bases not matched to a gene: 6. The CDR3 is 12 residues long. This CDR3 reads CSVRTGTAEAFF. CDR3 in DNA: TGCAGCGTCCGGACAGGGACGGCTGAAGCTTTCTTT.

The table lists this clone with a count of one. V is TRBV12-5 and J is TRBJ2-2, with 7 bases identical to TRBD2. CDR1 and CDR2 from the germline V gene are LGHNT and FRNRAP. The CDR3 runs 14 residues. The J segment lost 4 bases and the V segment lost 9 bases, leaving 8 bases of the junction unmatched. CDR3 sequence reads: CARDAGVITGELFF. The CDR3 nucleotides are TGTGCTAGGGATGCGGGGGTAATCACCGGGGAGCTGTTTTTT. The full variable domain, in which reference TRBV12-5 and TRBJ2-2 provide the parts outside the CDR3, is DARVTQTPRHKVTEMGQEVTMRCQPILGHNTVFWYRQTMMQGLELLAYFRNRAPLDDSGMPKDRFSAEMPDATLATLKIQPSEPRDSAVYFCARDAGVITGELFFGEGSRLTVL.

This clone was seen only a few times. The rearrangement uses TRBV12-3 or TRBV12-4 and TRBJ1-1; D uncertain. The CDR3 extends over 13 amino acids. V gave up 0 bases and J gave up 5 bases, with 7 bases separating them. The CDR3 spells CASSLARDTEAFF. The CDR3 DNA reads TGTGCCAGCAGTTTAGCGAGGGATACTGAAGCTTTCTTT.

J is TRBJ2-1 and V is TRBV19, with 9 bases aligning to TRBD2. Losses at the gene ends were 6 bases for V and 5 bases for J; bases not matched to a gene: 8. The CDR3 is made up of 15 amino acids. In germline, CDR1 is LNHDA, CDR2 SQIVND (reference sequence). The CDR3 DNA follows: TGTGCCAGTAGGAATCTAGCGGGGAACCACAATGAGCAGTTCTTC. Encoded protein: CASRNLAGNHNEQFF.

This clone has at least ten counts. V gene TRBV4-2 combines with J gene TRBJ1-2, with a tentative D call TRBD1 (5 bases). CDR3 length: 16 amino acids. V gave up 1 base and J gave up 3 bases, with 15 bases separating them. CDR1 LGHNA and CDR2 YNFKEQ come from the germline V gene. As DNA, the CDR3 is TGTGCCAGCAGCCAAGTAGGTTCAGGGTTCGACTATGGCTACACCTTC. Translation gives CASSQVGSGFDYGYTF.

The rearrangement links TRBV27 to TRBJ1-1; D remains unclear. Germline-derived CDR1 and CDR2 are MNHEY and SMNVEV (reference sequence). The CDR3 is 8 amino acids. Between the trimmed V and J ends, which lost 7 bases and 10 bases, there was a span of 4 bases. CDR3 loop: CASNGAFF. The CDR3 DNA reads as TGTGCCAGCAACGGAGCTTTCTTT.

The rearrangement uses TRBV4-2 and TRBJ1-1, with D hard to call. CDR1 is LGHNA, CDR2 YNFKEQ, per germline. The germline V and J ends were trimmed by 4 bases and 1 base, with 7 bases remaining between them. The CDR3 runs 13 residues. CDR3 sequence reads: CASSPDKNTEAFF. For the CDR3, the DNA is TGTGCCAGCAGCCCAGACAAGAACACTGAAGCTTTCTTT.

The rearrangement uses TRBV28 and TRBJ2-7; 7 positions agree with TRBD1. Germline assignment: CDR1 MDHEN and CDR2 SYDVKM. CDR3 length: 15 residues. Trimming took 7 bases from V and 3 from J; bases not matched to a gene: 12. CDR3 loop: CASTPETGKFYEQYF. The CDR3 nucleotides read TGTGCCAGCACCCCCGAGACAGGGAAGTTCTACGAGCAGTACTTC. Together with reference TRBV28 and TRBJ2-7, the CDR3 gives the full variable domain: DVKVTQSSRYLVKRTGEKVFLECVQDMDHENMFWYRQDPGLGLRLIYFSYDVKMKEKGDIPEGYSVSREKKERFSLILESASTNQTSMYLCASTPETGKFYEQYFGPGTRLTVT.

This clone was recorded a few times. This chain links TRBV4-3 with TRBJ1-2; D possibly corresponds to TRBD1 (5 bases). Trimming removed 3 bases from V and 10 bases from J, with 15 bases in between. CDR3 size: 13 residues. Germline values: CDR1 LGHNA, CDR2 YSLEER. The CDR3 nucleotides read TGCGCCAGCAGCCAGGGGGACTCCATGCCCTACACCTTC. Protein product: CASSQGDSMPYTF.

CDR3 nucleotide sequence: TGTGCCAGCAGCTACGTCGCCAGGGGGGCTGGAAACACCATATATTTT. It encodes CASSYVARGAGNTIYF. The chain carries TRBV7-9 and TRBJ1-3, with 7 bases that match TRBD1. CDR1 SEHNR and CDR2 FQNEAQ come from the germline V gene (reference sequence). This CDR3 has 16 amino acids. Trimming removed 4 bases from V and 2 bases from J; junction bases left unmatched: 8.

The rearrangement uses TRBV6-2 or TRBV6-3 and TRBJ1-1; 10 bases match TRBD1. Germline V gene data show CDR1 as MNHEY and CDR2 as SVGEGT. The CDR3 loop spans 15 amino acids. J lost 0 bases, V lost 3 bases, and 1 base had no gene match. The CDR3 protein is CASSYGTGVNTEAFF. In DNA form, the CDR3 reads TGTGCCAGCAGTTATGGGACAGGGGTGAACACTGAAGCTTTCTTT.

The rearrangement links TRBV10-3 to TRBJ1-1; D uncertain. The V end lost 8 bases, the J end lost 0 bases, and 13 bases lay between the germline ends. CDR1 is ENHRY, CDR2 SYGVKD, per germline. There are 14 residues in the CDR3. In nucleotides, the CDR3 is TGTGCCATCCGAGGAGGGCCCATGAACACTGAAGCTTTCTTT. Amino acid sequence: CAIRGGPMNTEAFF.

CDR3 in DNA: TGTGCCAGCAGTGAGGGCAGTGACTATGGCTACACCTTC. Translating it yields CASSEGSDYGYTF. The chain employs TRBV2 and TRBJ1-2, with unresolved D. The germline gives CDR1 SNHLY, CDR2 FYNNEI. Trimming shortened V by 3 bases and J by 3 bases, and 8 bases separated the two germline ends. The CDR3 loop spans 13 amino acids.

The V and J genes are TRBV28 and TRBJ2-7; D may be TRBD2 (6 bases). Germline V gene data show CDR1 as MDHEN and CDR2 as SYDVKM. The CDR3 contains 15 residues. V was cut by 6 bases and J by 3 bases, with 18 bases left in between. CDR3 residues: CASSQVASEGYEQYF. The CDR3 DNA reads TGTGCCAGCAGCCAAGTGGCCTCGGAGGGCTACGAGCAGTACTTC.

The CDR3 coding sequence is TGTGCCAGCAGCCAAGCAGAAGTGTACCAAGAGACCCAGTACTTC. Encoded protein: CASSQAEVYQETQYF. V and J are TRBV4-2 and TRBJ2-5; D is unresolved. Trimming left V 1 base short and J 0 bases short, with 9 bases between. This CDR3 comprises 15 residues. Germline V lookup: CDR1 LGHNA, CDR2 YNFKEQ.

The V call is TRBV19, the J call TRBJ2-1; the match to TRBD2 covers 9 bases. Trimming cost V 3 bases and J 8 bases; bases outside gene matches: 5. Germline V gene sequence: CDR1 LNHDA, CDR2 SQIVND (reference sequence). The CDR3 sequence is 14 residues long. CDR3 in DNA: TGTGCCAGTAGTATCAAGCGGGGGGCCCATGAGCAGTTCTTC. This translates into CASSIKRGAHEQFF.

Notes on this clone: The same CDR3 also results from other DNA sequences found in this sample. The J gene is TRBJ1-1, the V gene TRBV27; 8 positions match TRBD1. The germline gives CDR1 MNHEY, CDR2 SMNVEV (reference sequence). The trim removed 3 bases at V and 8 bases at J, leaving 5 bases unmatched. The CDR3 totals 13 residues. CDR3 DNA sequence: TGTGCCAGCAGTTTTCGGGCAGGGGGCGAAGCTTTCTTT. Translating it yields CASSFRAGGEAFF.

CDR3 sequence (DNA): TGCGCCAGCAGCTTGTCACAGGGAGGGAATGAAAAACTGTTTTTT. It encodes CASSLSQGGNEKLFF. The chain is built from TRBV5-1 and TRBJ1-4; D may be TRBD1 (6 bases). The CDR3 sequence is 15 residues long. V was cut by 1 base and J by 5 bases, with 12 bases left in between. Per germline, CDR1 SGHRS and CDR2 YFSETQ.

The rearrangement joins TRBV2 to TRBJ1-1; no clear D. V was trimmed by 7 bases and J by 0 bases, leaving 6 bases between them. CDR3 length: 12 amino acids. Per germline, CDR1 SNHLY and CDR2 FYNNEI. DNA for the CDR3: TGTGCCAGCACGGAGATGAACACTGAAGCTTTCTTT. Its translation: CASTEMNTEAFF.

This clone occurred once. The CDR3 loop reads CASTPTALNYGYTF. The CDR3 DNA is TGTGCCAGTACCCCGACAGCGCTTAACTATGGCTACACCTTC. This chain joins TRBV19 and TRBJ1-2; D may be TRBD1 (5 bases). There are 14 residues in the CDR3. V gave up 7 bases and J gave up 1 base, with 13 bases separating them. Germline V lookup: CDR1 LNHDA, CDR2 SQIVND (reference sequence).

The chain carries TRBV6-5 and TRBJ2-1; 9 nucleotides match TRBD1. The CDR3 spans 13 residues. Germline CDR1 and CDR2: MNHEY and SVGAGI. The V and J ends lost 7 bases and 9 bases, in that order; junction bases with no gene match: 7. For the CDR3, the DNA is TGTGCCAGCAACCGGGACAGGGTCGGTGAGCAGTTCTTC. It yields the protein CASNRDRVGEQFF.

The rearrangement uses TRBV9 and TRBJ2-2; perhaps TRBD1 as D (5 bases). The ends were cut back, 3 bases at V and 2 bases at J, with 14 bases in the middle. Germline CDR1 and CDR2: SGDLS and YYNGEE. CDR3 length: 16 residues. The CDR3 nucleotides read TGTGCCAGCAGCGGCCGACAGATACCTAACACCGGGGAGCTGTTTTTT. It specifies CASSGRQIPNTGELFF.

This clone came up a few times. V gene TRBV19 combines with J gene TRBJ1-2; 7 nucleotides agree with TRBD1. This CDR3 comprises 16 residues. Germline V gives CDR1 LNHDA, CDR2 SQIVND (reference sequence). V was clipped by 1 base and J by 5 bases; unmatched bases: 10. The CDR3 protein is CASSIAPSTGLYGYTF. The DNA for the CDR3 is TGTGCCAGTAGTATAGCCCCTTCGACAGGGCTTTATGGCTACACCTTC.

The chain combines TRBV11-2 with TRBJ2-5; 7 nucleotides align to TRBD1. CDR3 length: 14 residues. CDR1 and CDR2 (germline): SGHAT, FQNNGV. V trimming: 5 bases; J trimming: 5 bases; junction bases outside the gene matches: 8. CDR3 in DNA: TGTGCCAGCAGCAAAACAGGGGCCTGGGAGACCCAGTACTTC. This translates into CASSKTGAWETQYF.

The chain is built from TRBV19 and TRBJ1-6; possibly TRBD1 for D (6 bases). The V end lost 10 bases, the J end lost 4 bases, and 17 bases lay between the germline ends. The CDR3 runs 15 residues. The germline V gene encodes CDR1 LNHDA and CDR2 SQIVND (reference sequence). This chain's CDR3 is CATASGTLYNSPLHF. The CDR3 DNA is TGTGCCACGGCCTCCGGGACACTTTATAATTCACCCCTCCACTTT.